The present TCR beta chain was sequenced within a study of T-cell memory formation after mild COVID-19. Study-wide context: Largely donor-specific sequence clusters came from a couple of donors. Findings and caveats of the study: Shrinking CD4+ clones resided mostly in CM and EM, and CD8+ ones in EMRA. Several responding clones turned up in pre-infection memory, indicating that cross-reactive memory may have taken part. Balance between CD4 and CD8 was seen in clones contracting day 15 to 85, and a CD4+ lean was seen in later expanders.

TCRdb reprocessed the 5' RACE reads via MiXCR and lists one record per CDR3 protein. The sample has 140,000 to 150,000 distinct CDR3 sequences; about 5.7% are singletons. This clonotype was seen many times. Its antigen is unknown. The sequence derives from an adult woman who had mild COVID-19 (a few samples of this study predate the infection). Cell type and time point are not known. Material: PBMCs or a T cell subset sorted from them (not recorded which).

CDR3 DNA sequence: TGCGCCAGCAGCCCGGACAGGGCTGGACCCTACGAGCAGTACTTC. Translating it yields CASSPDRAGPYEQYF. This chain joins TRBV5-1 and TRBJ2-7, with 8 bases aligning to TRBD1. The trim removed 4 bases at V and 2 bases at J, leaving 8 bases unmatched. Germline V gene data show CDR1 as SGHRS and CDR2 as YFSETQ. The CDR3 covers 15 residues.